This entry is about one T cell receptor (beta chain). Seattle's cohort entered during active infection and was followed longitudinally. The data belong to a study of blood T cell repertoires in COVID-19. For the study at large: Whether acute or convalescent, the COVID-19 samples came from the United States, Italy and Spain.

Germline CDR1 reads ENHRY; CDR2 reads SYGVKD. The CDR3 consists of 14 residues. The trim removed 10 bases at V and 7 bases at J, leaving 12 bases unmatched. Authors' analysis steps: Quantification of nucleated cells was approximated via reference gene primer amplification. Here immunoSEQ multiplex PCR was the method, and the copy in TCRdb shows in-frame clones only, minus some. V, J and clone size are those of that table, while D and trimming were read from the DNA. The profile shows about 200,000 clones, around 90% of them singletons. What was sequenced was peripheral blood. The chain recombines TRBV10-3 with TRBJ1-2; 10 bases match TRBD1. The clonotype comes from a man between 60 and 75 years old with COVID-19, enrolled during active disease. CDR3 sequence (DNA): TGTGCCACGGCGCCGGGACAGGGGAGTGGTGGCTACACCTTC. It is translated as CATAPGQGSGGYTF.